The T cell receptor beta chain described here comes from a study of cytomegalovirus exposure and HLA in healthy donors. PCR was performed using 60 Vbeta and 13 Jbeta primers. The method was immunoSEQ multiplex PCR; TCRdb's version includes in-frame clones alone and lacks a portion of them. The data contain a few hundred thousand clones, approximately 68% of them singletons. The receptor's source is a woman between 25 and 40 years old in good health and CMV-seronegative. The sequenced sample was PBMCs.

The CDR3: CASSPPPRTAGSGYTF. CDR3 in DNA: TGTGCCAGCAGCCCACCCCCAAGGACCGCGGGATCTGGCTACACCTTC. This chain joins TRBV7-2 and TRBJ1-2; D gene unclear. Deletions cut 5 bases from V and 7 bases from J, with 23 bases between. This CDR3 is 16 amino acids long. The V gene's germline CDR1 is SGHTA and CDR2 FQGNSA.